This TCR beta chain was sequenced for a study of blood T cell repertoires in COVID-19. About the study: Italy, Spain and the United States were the sources of the convalescent and acute COVID-19 samples. T cells, B-cell-depleted T cells, or PBMCs provided the cDNA or gDNA that served as material.

In this sample, this clone turned up once. Germline V CDR1 and CDR2: LNHDA, SQIVND (reference sequence). Deletions cut 5 bases from V and 0 bases from J, with 16 bases between. This CDR3 comprises 16 residues. In the study's own analysis: The assay estimated nucleated cells by amplifying reference gene primers. Using immunoSEQ multiplex PCR, the repertoire was profiled, and TCRdb retains in-frame clones only, with some absent. V, J and clone size reflect that table, while D and trimming were determined from the DNA. Seen here are tens of thousands of clones, roughly 72% observed once, and the top ten hold 6% to 8.5%.

This clonotype was obtained from a man aged 65-85 years with acute or convalescent COVID-19. The sample comprised peripheral blood. The genes are TRBV19 and TRBJ1-1, with D maybe TRBD1 (6 bases). This CDR3 reads CASSFPRTGLNTEAFF. CDR3 coding DNA: TGTGCCAGTAGTTTCCCCCGAACAGGGTTGAACACTGAAGCTTTCTTT.